This TCR beta chain is drawn from a study of blood T cell repertoires in COVID-19. Study summary: Donors in the United States, Italy and Spain gave samples during acute or convalescent COVID-19. PBMCs, B-cell-depleted T cells, or T cells provided the cDNA or gDNA that made up the material.

Assay: immunoSEQ multiplex PCR; the TCRdb copy retains only in-frame clones and omits some. The sample contains 97,000 or so clones, less than 85% of which appear only once. Germline V CDR1 and CDR2: KGHSH, LQKENI. This CDR3 has 15 residues. The V and J ends lost 0 bases and 5 bases, in that order; junction bases with no gene match: 6. The chain combines TRBV18 with TRBJ2-5; TRBD1 matches at 7 bases. Sample: peripheral blood. The source is a woman of 80 years or more with active or convalescent COVID-19. The CDR3 bases are TGTGCCAGCTCACCACCGGGACAGAGACAGGAGACCCAGTACTTC. Amino acid sequence: CASSPPGQRQETQYF.